One sample yielded the 16 T cell receptor beta chains listed below, sequenced in a study of CD8 T cells in Susac syndrome. RNA in amounts of roughly 0.5 to 1 ug was reverse transcribed with random hexamers. TCRdb re-called the immunoSEQ multiplex PCR reads through MiXCR, storing one row per CDR3 protein. Of about 130,000 distinct CDR3 sequences in the sample, around nine tenths were seen once. Sequenced material: CD8+ T cells from PBMCs. The origin of the receptors is a human donor with multiple sclerosis.

The chain carries TRBV3-1 and TRBJ2-7; D uncertain. Germline lookup yields CDR1 LGHDT and CDR2 YNNKEL (reference sequence). The ends were cut back, 0 bases at V and 6 bases at J, with 9 bases in the middle. The CDR3 has 13 amino acids. The DNA of the CDR3 is TGTGCCAGCAGCCAAGAAACTTCTCTCGAGCAGTACTTC. Protein: CASSQETSLEQYF.

The table lists this clonotype with a count of one. The gene calls are TRBV29-1 and TRBJ2-7; tentatively, D is TRBD2 (5 bases). CDR1 and CDR2 (germline): SQVTM, ANQGSEA. This CDR3 contains 15 residues. V dropped 0 bases and J dropped 2 bases, with 14 bases sitting between them. This CDR3 reads CSVEDPLRGAYEQYF. CDR3 DNA sequence: TGCAGCGTTGAAGATCCTCTCCGGGGAGCCTACGAGCAGTACTTC.

V is TRBV29-1 and J is TRBJ2-1; D is undetermined. CDR1 SQVTM and CDR2 ANQGSEA come from the germline V gene. CDR3 length: 16 residues. V shed 4 bases and J shed 1 base, with 17 bases lying between them. Here the CDR3 DNA reads TGCAGCGTTGTGTCGGCACAGTCGATTTCCTACAATGAGCAGTTCTTC. Translation: CSVVSAQSISYNEQFF.

V usage is TRBV28 and J usage is TRBJ2-7; perhaps TRBD1 as D (6 bases). CDR3 length: 15 residues. CDR1 MDHEN and CDR2 SYDVKM come from the germline V gene. Trimming removed 5 bases at V and 7 bases at J, with 21 bases between. This CDR3 is CASSPIRDTVGEQYF. CDR3 DNA sequence: TGTGCCAGCAGTCCTATACGGGACACCGTAGGAGAGCAGTACTTC.

This chain connects TRBV29-1 to TRBJ2-3; 9 bases are a match to TRBD2. Germline V gene lookup returns CDR1 SQVTM and CDR2 ANQGSEA. The V and J ends lost 7 bases and 2 bases, in that order; junction bases with no gene match: 16. The CDR3 contains 17 residues. The CDR3 here is CSALPVSGRTNTDTQYF. The CDR3 DNA follows: TGCAGCGCCCTCCCGGTCAGCGGGAGGACAAACACAGATACGCAGTATTTT.

This chain links TRBV7-8 with TRBJ2-5, with 7 bases that match TRBD2. After removal of 5 bases from V and 0 bases from J, the junction contained 3 bases not matched to a gene. CDR3 length: 14 residues. Germline V gives CDR1 SGHVS, CDR2 FQNEAQ. CDR3 sequence: CASSPSGNQETQYF. DNA for the CDR3: TGTGCCAGCAGCCCGAGCGGGAACCAAGAGACCCAGTACTTC.

The CDR3 sequence is CASSRGGLNTEAFF. In DNA form, the CDR3 reads TGTGCCAGCAGCCGAGGGGGCCTGAACACTGAAGCTTTCTTT. V gene TRBV5-6 combines with J gene TRBJ1-1; 7 bases are shared with TRBD1. The germline gives CDR1 SGHDT, CDR2 YYEEEE. The trim removed 4 bases at V and 0 bases at J, leaving 3 bases unmatched. The CDR3 totals 14 residues.

The V gene is TRBV12-3 or TRBV12-4, the J gene TRBJ1-5, with D uncertain. The CDR3 runs to 12 residues. Trimming removed 4 bases at V and 9 bases at J, with 10 bases between. CDR3 nucleotide sequence: TGTGCCAGCAGTTATAATCTGGGGCCCCAGCATTTT. This gives the protein CASSYNLGPQHF.

The chain couples TRBV7-6 to TRBJ2-5; maybe TRBD2 (6 bases). The CDR3 runs 17 residues. Trimming pared 1 base from V and 1 base from J, leaving 16 bases between. Per germline, CDR1 SGHVS and CDR2 FNYEAQ. The CDR3 DNA sequence: TGTGCCAGCAGCTTAGTATCAGGCGTGGAGGGCCAAGAGACCCAGTACTTC. Translation: CASSLVSGVEGQETQYF.

The rearrangement joins TRBV12-5 to TRBJ2-5, with D unclear. The germline V gene has CDR1 LGHNT and CDR2 FRNRAP. The CDR3 length is 13 residues. V was trimmed by 1 base and J by 1 base, leaving 4 bases between them. In DNA, the CDR3 is TGTGCTAGTGGTTTGGCCCCCCAAGAGACCCAGTACTTC. Protein: CASGLAPQETQYF.

The chain uses TRBV5-4 and TRBJ1-1, with unresolved D. CDR3 length: 14 amino acids. The V and J ends lost 4 bases and 0 bases respectively, with 10 bases between them. The germline V gene encodes CDR1 SGHNT and CDR2 YYREEE (reference sequence). The CDR3 nucleotides are TGTGCCAGCAGCCCGGCTCACTTGAACACTGAAGCTTTCTTT. Its protein product is CASSPAHLNTEAFF. Variable domain in full (rest from reference TRBV5-4 and TRBJ1-1): ETGVTQSPTHLIKTRGQQVTLRCSSQSGHNTVSWYQQALGQGPQFIFQYYREEENGRGNFPPRFSGLQFPNYSSELNVNALELDDSALYLCASSPAHLNTEAFFGQGTRLTVV.

V usage is TRBV6-2 or TRBV6-3 and J usage is TRBJ2-5; either TRBD1 or TRBD2 may supply D (5 bases each). Matching the DNA end better, TRBJ2-1 makes the J call doubtful. CDR3 length: 13 amino acids. Per the germline V gene, CDR1 is MNHEY and CDR2 is SVGEGT. The CDR3 sequence is CASSYSAGWDQFF. DNA of the CDR3: TGTGCCAGCAGTTATAGCGCGGGCTGGGACCAGTTCTTC.

V usage is TRBV11-2 and J usage is TRBJ2-5; D is possibly TRBD2 (5 bases). V was pared by 3 bases and J by 5 bases, with 16 bases between. CDR1 and CDR2 (germline): SGHAT, FQNNGV. This CDR3 contains 15 residues. CDR3 DNA: TGTGCCAGCAGCTTTGACTATCCTCCAACTGAGACCCAGTACTTC. It encodes CASSFDYPPTETQYF.

V and J are TRBV2 and TRBJ2-5, with D possibly being TRBD2 (5 bases). V gave up 2 bases and J gave up 5 bases, with 15 bases separating them. Germline V gene sequence: CDR1 SNHLY, CDR2 FYNNEI. The CDR3 consists of 15 residues. As DNA, the CDR3 is TGTGCCAGCAGTGAAACATCGAGGGTAGGGGAGACCCAGTACTTC. This codes for CASSETSRVGETQYF.

The chain uses TRBV19 and TRBJ1-5, with unresolved D. Germline values: CDR1 LNHDA, CDR2 SQIVND (reference sequence). V gave up 3 bases and J gave up 2 bases, with 11 bases separating them. This CDR3 is 15 amino acids long. CDR3 bases: TGTGCCAGTAGTATTGCCAGCAGAGGCAATCAGCCCCAGCATTTT. Translation: CASSIASRGNQPQHF.

This chain joins TRBV7-2 and TRBJ2-3; D gene ambiguous. The germline V and J ends were trimmed by 2 bases and 0 bases, with 9 bases remaining between them. Germline values: CDR1 SGHTA, CDR2 FQGNSA. There are 15 residues in the CDR3. CDR3 in DNA: TGTGCCAGCAGCTTATCCGTGTTCAGCACAGATACGCAGTATTTT. Its translation is CASSLSVFSTDTQYF.